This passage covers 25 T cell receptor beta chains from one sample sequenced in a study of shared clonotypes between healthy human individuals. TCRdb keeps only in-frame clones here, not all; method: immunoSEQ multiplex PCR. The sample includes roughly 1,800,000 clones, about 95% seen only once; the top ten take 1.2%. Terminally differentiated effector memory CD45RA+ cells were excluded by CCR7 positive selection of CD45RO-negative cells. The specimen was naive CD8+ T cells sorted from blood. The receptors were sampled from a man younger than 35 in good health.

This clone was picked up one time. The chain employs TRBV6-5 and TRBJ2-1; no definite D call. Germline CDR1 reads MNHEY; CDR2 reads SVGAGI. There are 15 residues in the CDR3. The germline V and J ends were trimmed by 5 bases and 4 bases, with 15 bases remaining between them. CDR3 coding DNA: TGTGCCAGCAGTCCTACCGACCTTTCTTACAATGAGCAGTTCTTC. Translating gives CASSPTDLSYNEQFF.

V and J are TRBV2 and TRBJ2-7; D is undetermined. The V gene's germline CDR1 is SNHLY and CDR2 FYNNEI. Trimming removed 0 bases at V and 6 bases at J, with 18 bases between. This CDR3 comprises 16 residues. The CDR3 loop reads CASSEAGVASSLEQYF. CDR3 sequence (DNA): TGTGCCAGCAGTGAAGCGGGTGTAGCATCTAGTCTCGAGCAGTACTTC.

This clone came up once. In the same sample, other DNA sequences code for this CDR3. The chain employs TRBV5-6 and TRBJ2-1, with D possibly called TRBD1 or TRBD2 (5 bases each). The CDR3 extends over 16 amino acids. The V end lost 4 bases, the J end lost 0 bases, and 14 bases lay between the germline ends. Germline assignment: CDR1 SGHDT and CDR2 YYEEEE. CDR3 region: CASSLGTASSYNEQFF. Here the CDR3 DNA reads TGTGCCAGCAGCCTAGGGACGGCTAGCTCCTACAATGAGCAGTTCTTC.

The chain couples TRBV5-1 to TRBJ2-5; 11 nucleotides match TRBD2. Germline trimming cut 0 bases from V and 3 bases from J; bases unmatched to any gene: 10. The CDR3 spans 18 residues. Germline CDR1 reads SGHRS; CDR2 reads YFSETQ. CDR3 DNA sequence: TGCGCCAGCAGCTTGGCCTCACTAGCGGGAGTGTACGAAGAGACCCAGTACTTC. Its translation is CASSLASLAGVYEETQYF. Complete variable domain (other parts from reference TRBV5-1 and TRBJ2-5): KAGVTQTPRYLIKTRGQQVTLSCSPISGHRSVSWYQQTPGQGLQFLFEYFSETQRNKGNFPGRFSGRQFSNSRSEMNVSTLELGDSALYLCASSLASLAGVYEETQYFGPGTRLLVL.

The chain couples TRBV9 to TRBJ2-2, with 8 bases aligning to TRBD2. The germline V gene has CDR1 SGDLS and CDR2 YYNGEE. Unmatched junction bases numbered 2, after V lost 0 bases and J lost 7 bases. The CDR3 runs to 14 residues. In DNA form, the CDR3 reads TGTGCCAGCAGCGTAGGACTAGCGATCGGGGAGCTGTTTTTT. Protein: CASSVGLAIGELFF.

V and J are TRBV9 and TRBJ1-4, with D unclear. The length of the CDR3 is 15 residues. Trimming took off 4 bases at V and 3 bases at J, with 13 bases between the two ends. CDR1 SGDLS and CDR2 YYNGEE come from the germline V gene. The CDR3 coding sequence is TGTGCCAGCAGCCCAGACGCTCTAGCTAATGAAAAACTGTTTTTT. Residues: CASSPDALANEKLFF.

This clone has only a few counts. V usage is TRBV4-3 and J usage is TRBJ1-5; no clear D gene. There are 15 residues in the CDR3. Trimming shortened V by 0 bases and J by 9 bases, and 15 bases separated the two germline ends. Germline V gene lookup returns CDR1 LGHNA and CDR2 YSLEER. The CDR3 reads CASSQETGGSRPQHF. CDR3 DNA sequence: TGCGCCAGCAGCCAAGAAACGGGAGGGTCACGGCCCCAGCATTTT.

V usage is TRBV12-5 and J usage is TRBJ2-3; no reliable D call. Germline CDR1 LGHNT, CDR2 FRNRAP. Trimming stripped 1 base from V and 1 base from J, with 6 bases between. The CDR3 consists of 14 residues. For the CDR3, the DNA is TGTGCTAGTGGTTTGGGTCCTGGCACAGATACGCAGTATTTT. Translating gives CASGLGPGTDTQYF.

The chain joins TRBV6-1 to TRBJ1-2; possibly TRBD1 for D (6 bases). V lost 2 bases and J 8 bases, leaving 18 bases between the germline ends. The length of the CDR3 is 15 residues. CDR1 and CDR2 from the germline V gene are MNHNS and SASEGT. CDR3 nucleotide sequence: TGTGCCAGCAGTGAATCAGGGGACATCTTCTGGGGCTACACCTTC. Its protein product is CASSESGDIFWGYTF.

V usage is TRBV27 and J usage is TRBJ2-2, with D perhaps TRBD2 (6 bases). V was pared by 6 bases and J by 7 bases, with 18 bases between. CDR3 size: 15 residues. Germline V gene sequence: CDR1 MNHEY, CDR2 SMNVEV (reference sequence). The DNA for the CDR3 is TGTGCCAGCAGGCCTGTACTAGCCCGAGGCGGGGAGCTGTTTTTT. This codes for CASRPVLARGGELFF.

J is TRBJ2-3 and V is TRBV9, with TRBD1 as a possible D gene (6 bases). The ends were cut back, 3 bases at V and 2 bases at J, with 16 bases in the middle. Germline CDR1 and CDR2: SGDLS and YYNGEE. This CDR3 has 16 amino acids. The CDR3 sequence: CASSDRTVAPTDTQYF. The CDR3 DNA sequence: TGTGCCAGCAGCGACCGGACAGTAGCCCCCACAGATACGCAGTATTTT.

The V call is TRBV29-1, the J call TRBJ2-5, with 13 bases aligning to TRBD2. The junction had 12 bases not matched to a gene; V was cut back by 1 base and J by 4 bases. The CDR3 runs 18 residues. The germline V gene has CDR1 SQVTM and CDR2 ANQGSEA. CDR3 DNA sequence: TGCAGCGTTGAAGGACTAGCGGGGGGAGTTCCGAAGCGAGAGACCCAGTACTTC. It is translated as CSVEGLAGGVPKRETQYF.

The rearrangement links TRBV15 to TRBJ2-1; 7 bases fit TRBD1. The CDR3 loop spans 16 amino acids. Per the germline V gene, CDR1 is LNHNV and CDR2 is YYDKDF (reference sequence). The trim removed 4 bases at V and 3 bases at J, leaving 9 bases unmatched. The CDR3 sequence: CATSIDRENFYNEQFF. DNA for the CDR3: TGTGCCACCAGCATCGACAGGGAAAACTTCTACAATGAGCAGTTCTTC.

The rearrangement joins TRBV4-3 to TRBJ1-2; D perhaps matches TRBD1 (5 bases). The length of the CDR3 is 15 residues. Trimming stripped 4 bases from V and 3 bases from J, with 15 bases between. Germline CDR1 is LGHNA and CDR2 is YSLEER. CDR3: CASSPTWGGDYGYTF. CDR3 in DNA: TGCGCCAGCAGCCCGACCTGGGGGGGTGACTATGGCTACACCTTC.

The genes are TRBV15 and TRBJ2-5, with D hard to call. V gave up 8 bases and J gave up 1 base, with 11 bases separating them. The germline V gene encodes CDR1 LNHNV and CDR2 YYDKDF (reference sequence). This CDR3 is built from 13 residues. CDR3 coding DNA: TGTGCCACCGGTGAAGGGATCCAAGAGACCCAGTACTTC. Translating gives CATGEGIQETQYF.

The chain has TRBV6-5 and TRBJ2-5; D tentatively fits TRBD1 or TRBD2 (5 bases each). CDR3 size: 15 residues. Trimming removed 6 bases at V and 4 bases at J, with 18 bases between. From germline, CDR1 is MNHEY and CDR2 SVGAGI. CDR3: CASSPTKPGAETQYF. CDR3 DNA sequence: TGTGCCAGCAGCCCCACCAAGCCCGGGGCAGAGACCCAGTACTTC.

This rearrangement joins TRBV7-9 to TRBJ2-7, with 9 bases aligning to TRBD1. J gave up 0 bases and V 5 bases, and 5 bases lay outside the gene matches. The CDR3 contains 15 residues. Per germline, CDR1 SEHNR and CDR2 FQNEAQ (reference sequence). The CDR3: CASSRTGASSYEQYF. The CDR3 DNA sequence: TGTGCCAGCAGCCGGACAGGGGCCTCCTCCTACGAGCAGTACTTC.

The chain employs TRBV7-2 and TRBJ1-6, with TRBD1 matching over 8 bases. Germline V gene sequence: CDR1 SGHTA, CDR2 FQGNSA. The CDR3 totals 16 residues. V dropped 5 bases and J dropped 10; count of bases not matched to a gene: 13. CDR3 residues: CASSQGAGEGRSPLHF. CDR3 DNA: TGTGCCAGCAGCCAGGGGGCAGGGGAGGGGAGGTCACCCCTCCACTTT.

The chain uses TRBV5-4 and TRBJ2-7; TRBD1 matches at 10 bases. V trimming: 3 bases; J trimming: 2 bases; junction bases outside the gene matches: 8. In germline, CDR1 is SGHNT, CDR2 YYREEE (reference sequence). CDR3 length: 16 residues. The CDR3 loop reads CASSSGDRGVPYEQYF. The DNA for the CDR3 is TGTGCCAGCAGCTCTGGGGACAGGGGTGTTCCCTACGAGCAGTACTTC. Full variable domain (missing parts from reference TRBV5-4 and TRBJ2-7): ETGVTQSPTHLIKTRGQQVTLRCSSQSGHNTVSWYQQALGQGPQFIFQYYREEENGRGNFPPRFSGLQFPNYSSELNVNALELDDSALYLCASSSGDRGVPYEQYFGPGTRLTVT.

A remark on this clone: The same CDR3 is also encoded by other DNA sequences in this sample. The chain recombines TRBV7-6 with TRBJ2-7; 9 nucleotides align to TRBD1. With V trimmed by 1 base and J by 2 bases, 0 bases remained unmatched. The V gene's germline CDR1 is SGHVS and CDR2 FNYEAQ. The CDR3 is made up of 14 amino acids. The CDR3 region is CASSLGTGAYEQYF. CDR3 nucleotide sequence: TGTGCCAGCAGCTTAGGGACAGGGGCCTACGAGCAGTACTTC.

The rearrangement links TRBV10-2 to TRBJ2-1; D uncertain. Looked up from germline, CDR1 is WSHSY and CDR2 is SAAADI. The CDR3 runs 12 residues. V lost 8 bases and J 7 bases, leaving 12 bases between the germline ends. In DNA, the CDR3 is TGCGCCAGCGGACGCGCCGGGAATGAGCAGTTCTTC. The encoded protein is CASGRAGNEQFF.

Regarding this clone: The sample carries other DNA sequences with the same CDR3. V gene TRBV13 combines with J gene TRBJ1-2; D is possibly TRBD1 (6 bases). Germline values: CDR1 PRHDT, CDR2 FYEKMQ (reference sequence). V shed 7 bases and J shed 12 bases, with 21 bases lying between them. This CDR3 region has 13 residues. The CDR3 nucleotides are TGTGCCAGCAAACGCCGGGGCGAGGGACATCACACCTTC. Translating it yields CASKRRGEGHHTF.

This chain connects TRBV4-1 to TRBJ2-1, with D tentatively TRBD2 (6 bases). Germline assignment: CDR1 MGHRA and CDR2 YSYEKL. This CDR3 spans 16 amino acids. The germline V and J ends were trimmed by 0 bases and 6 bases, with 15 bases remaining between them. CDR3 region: CASSQDSGTLFNEQFF. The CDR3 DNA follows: TGCGCCAGCAGCCAAGATTCCGGGACTCTATTCAATGAGCAGTTCTTC.

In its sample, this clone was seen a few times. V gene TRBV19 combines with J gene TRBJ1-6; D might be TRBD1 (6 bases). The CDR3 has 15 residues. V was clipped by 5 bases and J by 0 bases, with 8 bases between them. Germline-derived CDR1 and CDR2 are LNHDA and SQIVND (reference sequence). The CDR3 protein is CASSDRSSYNSPLHF. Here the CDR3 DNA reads TGTGCCAGTAGTGACAGGAGCTCCTATAATTCACCCCTCCACTTT. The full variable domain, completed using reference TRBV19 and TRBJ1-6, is DGGITQSPKYLFRKEGQNVTLSCEQNLNHDAMYWYRQDPGQGLRLIYYSQIVNDFQKGDIAEGYSVSREKKESFPLTVTSAQKNPTAFYLCASSDRSSYNSPLHFGNGTRLTVT.

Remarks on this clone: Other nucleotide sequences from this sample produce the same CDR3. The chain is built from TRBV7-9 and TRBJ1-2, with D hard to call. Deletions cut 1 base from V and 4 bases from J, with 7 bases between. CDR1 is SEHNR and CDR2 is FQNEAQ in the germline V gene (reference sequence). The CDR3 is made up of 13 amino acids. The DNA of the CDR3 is TGTGCCAGCAGCTTAGACGGCTTCTATGGCTACACCTTC. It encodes CASSLDGFYGYTF.